Sequencing of this TCR beta chain was carried out in a study of cytomegalovirus exposure and HLA in healthy donors. This CDR3 contains 17 residues. Germline V lookup: CDR1 SEHNR, CDR2 FQNEAQ (reference sequence). V was pared by 5 bases and J by 0 bases, with 19 bases between. The PCR ran on 60 Vbeta and 13 Jbeta primers. TCRdb's copy holds only in-frame clones and misses some; the assay was immunoSEQ multiplex PCR. Its table lists about 210,000 clones. Overall study findings and caveats: Later analysis demonstrated an association between a missense DCLRE1C variant and TCR beta V- and J-gene trimming. In vitro assays verified that a few CMV-associated chains recognized CMV antigens specifically.

In the case of this clone: Its matching antigen is unknown.

The chain joins TRBV7-9 to TRBJ1-1; tentative D call: TRBD1 (6 bases). This TCR came from a woman aged 25 to 39 in good health and CMV-seropositive. Sequenced material: PBMCs. CDR3 in amino acids: CASSPRGTGVMNTEAFF. CDR3 DNA sequence: TGTGCCAGCAGCCCCAGGGGCACTGGAGTGATGAACACTGAAGCTTTCTTT.